These 23 T cell receptor beta chains were sequenced from one sample in a study of T cells in Graves' hyperthyroidism and ophthalmopathy. Researchers amplified the TCR beta CDR3 regions from RNA transcripts. TCR CDR3 underwent first-round RT-PCR with the HTBI primer set. Via MiXCR, TCRdb re-called the multiplex PCR reads, giving one row per CDR3 protein. This sample yields about 590,000 distinct CDR3 sequences, of which less than 20% are seen a single time; about 7% belongs to the top ten. The sample comprised blood. These receptors came from a woman in her 30s with Graves' hyperthyroidism.

CDR3 sequence reads: CASSPPRRDGGFDTQYF. CDR3 DNA sequence: TGCGCCAGCAGCCCCCCCCGTCGGGACGGGGGTTTTGATACGCAGTATTTT. The chain is built from TRBV5-1 and TRBJ2-3; possibly TRBD2 for D (6 bases). Germline V gene sequence: CDR1 SGHRS, CDR2 YFSETQ. The CDR3 runs to 17 residues. The V gene lost 4 bases and the J gene lost 6 bases, with 24 bases spanning the gap.

CDR3 nucleotide sequence: TGCAGCGTTGAAGGCACGGGGGCTTACAATGAGCAGTTCTTC. Encoded protein: CSVEGTGAYNEQFF. V usage is TRBV29-1 and J usage is TRBJ2-1; D may match TRBD1 or TRBD2 (6 bases each). Trimming cost V 1 base and J 4 bases, with 11 bases left between them. The CDR3 length is 14 residues. The germline gives CDR1 SQVTM, CDR2 ANQGSEA.

V and J are TRBV12-3 or TRBV12-4 and TRBJ1-5, with TRBD1 as a possible D gene (6 bases). V dropped 0 bases and J dropped 0 bases, with 18 bases sitting between them. CDR3 size: 19 residues. The CDR3 sequence: CASSLAGRGGPFSNQPQHF. For the CDR3, the DNA is TGTGCCAGCAGTTTAGCCGGGCGAGGGGGGCCCTTTAGCAATCAGCCCCAGCATTTT.

This clonotype was seen more than once but under ten times. In DNA, the CDR3 is TGTGCCTGGAGTGTACCGGCGGCGCGGAACACCATATATTTT. It yields the protein CAWSVPAARNTIYF. This chain uses TRBV30 with TRBJ1-3; D is unclear. Germline CDR1 is GTSNPN and CDR2 is SVGIG (reference sequence). Trimming took 0 bases from V and 7 from J, leaving 13 bases between them. CDR3 size: 14 residues. The complete variable domain, with remaining parts taken from reference TRBV30 and TRBJ1-3, reads SQTIHQWPATLVQPVGSPLSLECTVEGTSNPNLYWYRQAAGRGLQLLFYSVGIGQISSEVPQNLSASRPQDRQFILSSKKLLLSDSGFYLCAWSVPAARNTIYFGEGSWLTVV.

The CDR3 protein is CASTSGMAEQYF. The CDR3, as DNA: TGTGCCAGCACCAGCGGGATGGCCGAGCAGTACTTC. The J gene is TRBJ2-7, the V gene TRBV12-3 or TRBV12-4; 7 bases match TRBD2. Trimming removed 7 bases from V and 6 bases from J; junction bases left unmatched: 6. There are 12 residues in the CDR3.

In its sample, this clonotype was seen a few times. CDR3 residues: CSAGGHKNMNTGELFF. As DNA, the CDR3 is TGCAGTGCTGGGGGACATAAAAATATGAACACCGGGGAGCTGTTTTTT. The chain uses TRBV20-1 and TRBJ2-2; perhaps TRBD1 as D (6 bases). Germline V gene sequence: CDR1 DFQATT, CDR2 SNEGSKA (reference sequence). This CDR3 spans 16 amino acids. V lost 5 bases and J lost 1, with 17 bases in between.

V gene TRBV2 combines with J gene TRBJ2-3, with 10 bases lining up with TRBD1. The CDR3 has 18 amino acids. Germline CDR1 is SNHLY and CDR2 is FYNNEI. J lost 3 bases, V lost 7 bases, and 16 bases had no gene match. The CDR3 protein is CASIPVGGRTGGTDTQYF. CDR3 nucleotides: TGTGCCAGCATACCTGTCGGCGGGAGGACAGGGGGAACAGATACGCAGTATTTT.

This clonotype came up a few times. The rearrangement uses TRBV19 and TRBJ1-2; TRBD1 aligns across 9 bases. CDR3 length: 17 residues. Per the germline V gene, CDR1 is LNHDA and CDR2 is SQIVND (reference sequence). J lost 2 bases, V lost 3 bases, and 10 bases had no gene match. The CDR3 DNA is TGTGCCAGTAGTATGGGGGACAGGGACGATACGAACTATGGCTACACCTTC. It codes for CASSMGDRDDTNYGYTF.

This chain uses TRBV11-3 with TRBJ1-5; D call uncertain. V was trimmed by 5 bases and J by 9 bases, leaving 14 bases between them. The CDR3 runs to 13 residues. Germline V gene lookup returns CDR1 SGHNT and CDR2 YENEEA. This CDR3 is CASSLHSLRPQHF. In nucleotides, the CDR3 is TGTGCCAGCAGCCTCCACTCCCTGCGGCCCCAGCATTTT.

This clonotype was seen a handful of times. A much larger clone sits a single nucleotide away, making a read error possible. This sequence joins TRBV20-1 and TRBJ1-1; a possible D gene is TRBD1 (5 bases). This CDR3 spans 13 amino acids. Germline V gene sequence: CDR1 DFQATT, CDR2 SNEGSKA (reference sequence). The CDR3 loop reads CSVRIGAGTEAFF. CDR3 nucleotides: TGCAGTGTTAGAATAGGGGCGGGGACTGAAGCTTTCTTT.

The chain uses TRBV6-2 or TRBV6-3 and TRBJ2-1, with D hard to call. Germline V gene sequence: CDR1 MNHEY, CDR2 SVGEGT. Trimming removed 5 bases from V and 8 bases from J, with 13 bases in between. The CDR3 totals 13 residues. The DNA for the CDR3 is TGTGCCAGCAGTCTTCTGGTTCGGGATGAGCAGTTCTTC. Its protein is CASSLLVRDEQFF.

A word on this clonotype: It may be a read error: a sequence one base away is much more abundant. The V gene is TRBV5-1, the J gene TRBJ1-2; D is ambiguous. The CDR3 consists of 13 residues. Germline V gene lookup returns CDR1 SGHRS and CDR2 YFSETQ. CDR3 in amino acids: CANSLHGNYGYTF. The CDR3 coding sequence is TGCGCCAACAGCTTGCACGGGAACTATGGCTACACCTTC.

This clonotype was recorded many times. CDR3 region: CASSFQGGNEQFF. CDR3 nucleotide sequence: TGTGCCAGCAGTTTCCAGGGGGGAAATGAGCAGTTCTTC. The chain has TRBV6-1 and TRBJ2-1; the D gene is possibly TRBD1 (7 bases). Germline V CDR1 and CDR2: MNHNS, SASEGT. V lost 5 bases and J lost 7, with 12 bases in between. The CDR3 has 13 amino acids.

This clonotype was seen many times. The chain uses TRBV5-1 and TRBJ2-7; 10 positions match TRBD2. CDR1 and CDR2 (germline): SGHRS, YFSETQ. V lost 1 base to trimming and J lost 2 bases; unmatched junction nucleotides: 3. This CDR3 is built from 15 residues. Here the CDR3 reads CASSLTSGNTYEQYF. The CDR3 DNA sequence: TGCGCCAGCAGCTTGACTAGCGGGAATACCTACGAGCAGTACTTC.

Details on this clonotype: A much bigger clone sits one base away, suggesting this may be a read error. V usage is TRBV12-3 or TRBV12-4 and J usage is TRBJ1-1; D uncertain. This CDR3 has 11 residues. Here the CDR3 reads CAGSLITEAFF. The CDR3 DNA reads as TGTGCCGGCAGTTTGATCACTGAAGCTTTCTTT.

This clonotype was picked up many times. V usage is TRBV18 and J usage is TRBJ1-6, with D perhaps TRBD1 (5 bases). This CDR3 comprises 13 residues. Between the trimmed V and J ends, which lost 2 bases and 12 bases, there was a span of 11 bases. From germline, CDR1 is KGHSH and CDR2 LQKENI. In nucleotides, the CDR3 is TGTGCCAGCTCACCAAGAGGGGCTGAACCCCTCCACTTT. This sequence encodes CASSPRGAEPLHF.

This clonotype was seen many times. The J gene is TRBJ1-1, the V gene TRBV12-3 or TRBV12-4, with 7 nucleotides matching TRBD1. Trimming removed 6 bases from V and 1 base from J; junction bases left unmatched: 5. This CDR3 spans 14 amino acids. CDR3 bases: TGTGCCAGCAGATTTGACAGGGCGAACACTGAAGCTTTCTTT. Translated, it gives CASRFDRANTEAFF.

CDR3 coding DNA: TGCAGTGCTAGAGATCCCGGACTAGCAGGAGTCACAGATACGCAGTATTTT. Protein product: CSARDPGLAGVTDTQYF. The rearrangement joins TRBV20-1 to TRBJ2-3, with 8 bases fitting TRBD2. CDR1 is DFQATT, CDR2 SNEGSKA, per germline (reference sequence). This CDR3 spans 17 amino acids. V was pared by 0 bases and J by 2 bases, with 10 bases of the junction left unmatched.

This clonotype was counted ten times or more. The chain joins TRBV12-3 or TRBV12-4 to TRBJ1-1; D unclear. The CDR3 is made up of 13 amino acids. Trimming shortened V by 7 bases and J by 1 base, and 10 bases separated the two germline ends. The DNA for the CDR3 is TGTGCCAGCATGGGCCTACGGAACACTGAAGCTTTCTTT. Protein sequence: CASMGLRNTEAFF.

This clonotype was picked up many times. J is TRBJ1-1 and V is TRBV28, with TRBD1 identical over 9 bases. Per germline, CDR1 MDHEN and CDR2 SYDVKM. This CDR3 has 12 residues. Losses at the gene ends were 6 bases for V and 11 bases for J; bases not matched to a gene: 7. The CDR3, as DNA: TGTGCCAGCAGGCTACAGGGGACAGGGGCTTTCTTT. Its protein product is CASRLQGTGAFF. Full variable domain (outside the CDR3, taken from reference TRBV28 and TRBJ1-1): DVKVTQSSRYLVKRTGEKVFLECVQDMDHENMFWYRQDPGLGLRLIYFSYDVKMKEKGDIPEGYSVSREKKERFSLILESASTNQTSMYLCASRLQGTGAFFGQGTRLTVV.

At least ten counts were recorded for this clonotype. This rearrangement joins TRBV12-5 to TRBJ2-7; 11 positions match TRBD1. CDR1 LGHNT and CDR2 FRNRAP come from the germline V gene. Germline trimming cut 1 base from V and 4 bases from J; bases unmatched to any gene: 9. The CDR3 has 17 residues. CDR3 nucleotide sequence: TGTGCTAGTGGTTTGGATCCCGGAGGACAGGGGGCTTACGAGCAGTACTTC. It yields the protein CASGLDPGGQGAYEQYF.

This clonotype has ten or more counts. The chain couples TRBV20-1 to TRBJ2-7; 9 bases line up with TRBD1. CDR3 length: 14 residues. J lost 4 bases, V lost 5 bases, and 9 bases had no gene match. Germline V gene sequence: CDR1 DFQATT, CDR2 SNEGSKA (reference sequence). In DNA form, the CDR3 reads TGCAGTGCTCTCAATCCGGGACAGGGTTACGAGCAGTACTTC. Translating gives CSALNPGQGYEQYF.

In this sample, this clonotype turned up many times. The rearrangement links TRBV7-2 to TRBJ2-7; D remains unclear. With 0 bases removed from V and 4 bases from J, the gap between germline ends came to 13 bases. Germline V CDR1 and CDR2: SGHTA, FQGNSA. This CDR3 is 15 amino acids long. CDR3 loop: CASSLASGPQYEQYF. The CDR3 DNA follows: TGTGCCAGCAGCTTAGCCTCGGGTCCTCAATACGAGCAGTACTTC.